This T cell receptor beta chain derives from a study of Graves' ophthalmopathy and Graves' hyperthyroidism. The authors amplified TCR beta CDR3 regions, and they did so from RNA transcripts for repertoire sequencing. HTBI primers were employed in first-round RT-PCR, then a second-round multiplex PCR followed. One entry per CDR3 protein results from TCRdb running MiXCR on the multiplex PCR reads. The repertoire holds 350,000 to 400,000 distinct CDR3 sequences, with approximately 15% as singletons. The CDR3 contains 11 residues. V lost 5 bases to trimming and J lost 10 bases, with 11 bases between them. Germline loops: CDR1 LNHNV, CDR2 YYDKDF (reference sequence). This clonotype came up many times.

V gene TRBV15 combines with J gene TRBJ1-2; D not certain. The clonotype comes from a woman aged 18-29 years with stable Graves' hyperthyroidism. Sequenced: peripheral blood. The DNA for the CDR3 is TGTGCCACCAGCTACCGAGATACCTACACCTTC. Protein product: CATSYRDTYTF.